This record covers a single T cell receptor (beta chain). One Seattle source followed patients from active infection through their disease course. These data come from a study of blood T cell repertoires in COVID-19. About the research overall: Samples taken during acute and convalescent COVID-19 were collected in the United States, Italy and Spain. Sources were T cells, B-cell-depleted T cells, or PBMCs; the material itself was cDNA or gDNA.

As handled by the study authors: Amplifying reference gene primers gave estimates of nucleated cell counts. Sequenced by immunoSEQ multiplex PCR; TCRdb stores in-frame clones only, minus some. That table supplies the V and J calls and clone size; D and trimming were determined from the DNA. The data hold some 130,000 clones, with roughly 91% observed a single time. The germline gives CDR1 LGHDT, CDR2 YNNKEL (reference sequence). The CDR3 covers 14 residues. Trimming took 2 bases from V and 2 from J, leaving 9 bases between them. Sequences were obtained from peripheral blood. The genes are TRBV3-1 (or the pseudogene TRBV3-2) and TRBJ2-5, with D perhaps matching TRBD1 (5 bases). The TCR was taken from a man aged 55 to 70 with COVID-19, enrolled during active disease. DNA for the CDR3: TGTGCCAGCAGCCAAACAGGAGATCAAGAGACCCAGTACTTC. This encodes CASSQTGDQETQYF.